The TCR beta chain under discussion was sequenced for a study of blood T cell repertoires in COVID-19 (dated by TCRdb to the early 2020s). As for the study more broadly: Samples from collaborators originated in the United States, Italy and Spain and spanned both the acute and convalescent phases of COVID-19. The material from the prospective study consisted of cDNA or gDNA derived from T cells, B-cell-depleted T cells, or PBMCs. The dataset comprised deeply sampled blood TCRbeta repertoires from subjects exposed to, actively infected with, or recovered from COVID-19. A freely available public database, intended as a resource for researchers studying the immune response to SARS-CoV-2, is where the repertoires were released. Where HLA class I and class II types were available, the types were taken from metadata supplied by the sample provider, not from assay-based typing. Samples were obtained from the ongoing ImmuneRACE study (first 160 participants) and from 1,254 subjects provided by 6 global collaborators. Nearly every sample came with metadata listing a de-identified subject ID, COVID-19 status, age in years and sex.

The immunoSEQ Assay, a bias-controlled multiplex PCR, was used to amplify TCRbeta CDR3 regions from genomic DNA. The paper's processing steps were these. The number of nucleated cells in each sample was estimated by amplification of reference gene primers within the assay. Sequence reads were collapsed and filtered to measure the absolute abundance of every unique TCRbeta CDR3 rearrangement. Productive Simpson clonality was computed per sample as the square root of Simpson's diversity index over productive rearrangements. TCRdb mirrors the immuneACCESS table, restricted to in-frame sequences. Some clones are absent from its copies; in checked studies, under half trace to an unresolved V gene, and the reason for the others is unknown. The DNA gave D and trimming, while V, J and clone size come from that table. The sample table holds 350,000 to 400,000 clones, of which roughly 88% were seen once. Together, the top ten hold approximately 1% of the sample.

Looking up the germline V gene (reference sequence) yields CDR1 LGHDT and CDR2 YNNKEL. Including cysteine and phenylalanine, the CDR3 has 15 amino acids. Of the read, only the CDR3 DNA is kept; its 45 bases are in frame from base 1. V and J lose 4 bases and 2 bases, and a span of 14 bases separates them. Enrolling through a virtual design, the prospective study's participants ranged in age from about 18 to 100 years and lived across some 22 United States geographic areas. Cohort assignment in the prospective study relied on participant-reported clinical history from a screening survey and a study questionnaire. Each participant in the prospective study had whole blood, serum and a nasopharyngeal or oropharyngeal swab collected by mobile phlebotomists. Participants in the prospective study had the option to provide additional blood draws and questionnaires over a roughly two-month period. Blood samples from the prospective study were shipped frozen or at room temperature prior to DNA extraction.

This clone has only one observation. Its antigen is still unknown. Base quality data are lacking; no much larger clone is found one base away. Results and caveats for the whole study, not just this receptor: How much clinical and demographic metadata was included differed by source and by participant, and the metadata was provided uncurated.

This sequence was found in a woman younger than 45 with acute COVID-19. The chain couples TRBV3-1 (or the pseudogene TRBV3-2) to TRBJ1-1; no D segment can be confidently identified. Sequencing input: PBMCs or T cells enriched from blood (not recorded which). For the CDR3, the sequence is CASSPRVGYNTEAFF. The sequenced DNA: TGTGCCAGCAGCCCTCGAGTCGGGTATAACACTGAAGCTTTCTTT.